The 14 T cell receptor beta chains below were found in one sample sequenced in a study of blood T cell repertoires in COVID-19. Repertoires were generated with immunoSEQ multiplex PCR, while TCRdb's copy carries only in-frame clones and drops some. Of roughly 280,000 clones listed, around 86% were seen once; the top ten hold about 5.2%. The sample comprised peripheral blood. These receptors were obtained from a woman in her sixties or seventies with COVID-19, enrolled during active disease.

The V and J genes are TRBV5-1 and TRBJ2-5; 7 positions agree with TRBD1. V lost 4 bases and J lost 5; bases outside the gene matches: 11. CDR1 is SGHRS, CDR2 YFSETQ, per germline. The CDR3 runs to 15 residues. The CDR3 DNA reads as TGCGCCAGCAGCCAAACAGGGGTGCAGAGCGAGACCCAGTACTTC. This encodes CASSQTGVQSETQYF.

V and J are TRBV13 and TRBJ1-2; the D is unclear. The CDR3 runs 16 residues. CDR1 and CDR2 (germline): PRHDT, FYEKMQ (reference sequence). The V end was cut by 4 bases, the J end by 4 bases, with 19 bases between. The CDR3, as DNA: TGTGCCAGCAGCTCAGGACCCGGTCAAGGGAGCTATGGCTACACCTTC. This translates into CASSSGPGQGSYGYTF.

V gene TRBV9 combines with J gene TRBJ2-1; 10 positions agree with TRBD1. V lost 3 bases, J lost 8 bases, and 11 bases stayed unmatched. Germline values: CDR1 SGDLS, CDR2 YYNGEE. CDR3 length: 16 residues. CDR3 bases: TGTGCCAGCAGCGCCCTAGAGGGACAGGGGCTGGATGAGCAGTTCTTC. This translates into CASSALEGQGLDEQFF. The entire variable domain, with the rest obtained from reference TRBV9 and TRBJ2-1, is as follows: DSGVTQTPKHLITATGQRVTLRCSPRSGDLSVYWYQQSLDQGLQFLIQYYNGEERAKGNILERFSAQQFPDLHSELNLSSLELGDSALYFCASSALEGQGLDEQFFGPGTRLTVL.

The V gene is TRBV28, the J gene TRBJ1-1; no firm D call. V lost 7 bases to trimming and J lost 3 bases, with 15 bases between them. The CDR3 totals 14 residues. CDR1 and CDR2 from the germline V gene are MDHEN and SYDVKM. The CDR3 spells CASTRRMEDTEAFF. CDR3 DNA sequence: TGTGCCAGCACTCGACGGATGGAGGACACTGAAGCTTTCTTT.

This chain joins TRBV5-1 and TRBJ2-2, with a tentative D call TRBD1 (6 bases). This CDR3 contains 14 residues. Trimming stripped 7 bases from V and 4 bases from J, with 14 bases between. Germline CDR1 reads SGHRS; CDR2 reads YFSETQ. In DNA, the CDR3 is TGCGCCAGCGCCGGACAGACTATCACCGGGGAGCTGTTTTTT. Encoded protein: CASAGQTITGELFF. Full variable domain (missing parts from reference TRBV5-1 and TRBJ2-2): KAGVTQTPRYLIKTRGQQVTLSCSPISGHRSVSWYQQTPGQGLQFLFEYFSETQRNKGNFPGRFSGRQFSNSRSEMNVSTLELGDSALYLCASAGQTITGELFFGEGSRLTVL.

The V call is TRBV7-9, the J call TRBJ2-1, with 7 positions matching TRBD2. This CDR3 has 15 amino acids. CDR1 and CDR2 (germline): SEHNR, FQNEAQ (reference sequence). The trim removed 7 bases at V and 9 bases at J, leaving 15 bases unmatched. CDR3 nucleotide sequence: TGTGCCAGCACCCCGAGGACTAGATCCAGTGCTGAGCAGTTCTTC. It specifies CASTPRTRSSAEQFF. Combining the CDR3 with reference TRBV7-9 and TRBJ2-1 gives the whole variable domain DTGVSQNPRHKITKRGQNVTFRCDPISEHNRLYWYRQTLGQGPEFLTYFQNEAQLEKSRLLSDRFSAERPKGSFSTLEIQRTEQGDSAMYLCASTPRTRSSAEQFFGPGTRLTVL.

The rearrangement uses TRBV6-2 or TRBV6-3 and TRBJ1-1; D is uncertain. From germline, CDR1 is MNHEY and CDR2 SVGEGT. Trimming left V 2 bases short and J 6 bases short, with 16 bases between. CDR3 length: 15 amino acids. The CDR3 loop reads CASSYGTELGAEAFF. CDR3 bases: TGTGCCAGCAGTTACGGTACAGAGCTGGGCGCTGAAGCTTTCTTT.

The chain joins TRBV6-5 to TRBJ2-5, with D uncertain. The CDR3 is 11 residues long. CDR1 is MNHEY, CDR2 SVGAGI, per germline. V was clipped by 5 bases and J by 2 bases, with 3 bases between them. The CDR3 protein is CASSQQETQYF. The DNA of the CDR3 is TGTGCCAGCAGTCAACAAGAGACCCAGTACTTC.

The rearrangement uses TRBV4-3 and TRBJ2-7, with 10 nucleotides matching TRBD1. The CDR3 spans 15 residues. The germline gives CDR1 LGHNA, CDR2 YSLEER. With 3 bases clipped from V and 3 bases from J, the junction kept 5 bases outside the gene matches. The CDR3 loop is CASSQSGQGNYEQYF. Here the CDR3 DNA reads TGCGCCAGCAGCCAGTCGGGACAGGGGAACTACGAGCAGTACTTC.

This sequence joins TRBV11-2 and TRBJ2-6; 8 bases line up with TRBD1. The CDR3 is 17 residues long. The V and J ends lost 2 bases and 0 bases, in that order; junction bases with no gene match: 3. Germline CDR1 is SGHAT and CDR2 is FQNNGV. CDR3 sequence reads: CASSLRQGISGANVLTF. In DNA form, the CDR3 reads TGTGCCAGCAGCTTACGACAGGGGATCTCTGGGGCCAACGTCCTGACTTTC.

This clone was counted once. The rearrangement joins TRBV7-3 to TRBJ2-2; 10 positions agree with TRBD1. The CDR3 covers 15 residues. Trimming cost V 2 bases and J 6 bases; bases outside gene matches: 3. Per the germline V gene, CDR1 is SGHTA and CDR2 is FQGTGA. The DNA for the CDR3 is TGTGCCAGCAGCTTAGGGACAGGGGCGGCCGGGGAGCTGTTTTTT. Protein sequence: CASSLGTGAAGELFF.

Here the CDR3 DNA reads TGTGCCAGCAGACCCGAGGGCAATCAGCCCCAGCATTTT. This translates into CASRPEGNQPQHF. The V and J genes are TRBV2 and TRBJ1-5, with no clear D. The CDR3 has 13 amino acids. Trimming cost V 6 bases and J 2 bases, with 8 bases left between them. From germline, CDR1 is SNHLY and CDR2 FYNNEI.

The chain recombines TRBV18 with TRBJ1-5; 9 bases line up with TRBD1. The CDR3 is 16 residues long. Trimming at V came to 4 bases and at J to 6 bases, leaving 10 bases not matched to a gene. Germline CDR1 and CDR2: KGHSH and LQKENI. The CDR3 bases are TGTGCCAGCTCACAACTCCGGGACAGGGCCGGTCAGCCCCAGCATTTT. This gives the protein CASSQLRDRAGQPQHF.

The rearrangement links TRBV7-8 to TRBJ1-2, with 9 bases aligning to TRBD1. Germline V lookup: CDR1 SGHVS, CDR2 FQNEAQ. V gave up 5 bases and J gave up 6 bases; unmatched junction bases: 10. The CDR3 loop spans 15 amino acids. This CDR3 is CASSPADRGMDGYTF. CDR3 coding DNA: TGTGCCAGCAGCCCCGCGGACAGGGGAATGGATGGCTACACCTTC.